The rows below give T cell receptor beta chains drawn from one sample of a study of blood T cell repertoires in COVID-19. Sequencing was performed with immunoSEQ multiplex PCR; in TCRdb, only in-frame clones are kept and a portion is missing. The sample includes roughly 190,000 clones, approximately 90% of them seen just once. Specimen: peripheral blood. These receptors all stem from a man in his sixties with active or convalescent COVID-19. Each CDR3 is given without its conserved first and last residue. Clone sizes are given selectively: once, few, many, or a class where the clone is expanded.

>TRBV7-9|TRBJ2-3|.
ASSLNGISDTQY
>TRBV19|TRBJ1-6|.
ASRQGARSYNSPLH
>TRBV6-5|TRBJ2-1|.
ASKDGSYLGDEQF
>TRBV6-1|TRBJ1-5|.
ASSALGRGTGGNNQPQH
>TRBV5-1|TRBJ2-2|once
ASSVQTSGGNTGELF
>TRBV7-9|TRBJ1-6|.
ASSNTTGASNSPLH
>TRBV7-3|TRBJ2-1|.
ASSLGLAGNNEQF
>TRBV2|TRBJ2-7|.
ASFLGGAYEQY
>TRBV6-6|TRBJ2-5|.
ASSPWGPGTSGGARETQY
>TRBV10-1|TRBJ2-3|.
ASSLLAGPLSTDTQY
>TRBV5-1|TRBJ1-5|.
ASSLEAGAYQPQH
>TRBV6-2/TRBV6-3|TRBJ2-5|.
ASSYYGLARFSGETQY
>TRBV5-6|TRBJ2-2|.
ASSSYTGELF
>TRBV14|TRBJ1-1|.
ASSQGVDTHTEAF
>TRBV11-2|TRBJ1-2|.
ASRTLRLEGQPNYGYT
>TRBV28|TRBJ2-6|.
ASSLSSGANVLT
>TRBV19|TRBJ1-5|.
ASSMEGMRQPQH
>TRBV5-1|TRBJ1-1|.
ASTQLTGDATEAF
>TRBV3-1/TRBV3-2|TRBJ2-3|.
ASSSTSGGATDTQY
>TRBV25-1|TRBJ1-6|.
ASLGQGGSPLH